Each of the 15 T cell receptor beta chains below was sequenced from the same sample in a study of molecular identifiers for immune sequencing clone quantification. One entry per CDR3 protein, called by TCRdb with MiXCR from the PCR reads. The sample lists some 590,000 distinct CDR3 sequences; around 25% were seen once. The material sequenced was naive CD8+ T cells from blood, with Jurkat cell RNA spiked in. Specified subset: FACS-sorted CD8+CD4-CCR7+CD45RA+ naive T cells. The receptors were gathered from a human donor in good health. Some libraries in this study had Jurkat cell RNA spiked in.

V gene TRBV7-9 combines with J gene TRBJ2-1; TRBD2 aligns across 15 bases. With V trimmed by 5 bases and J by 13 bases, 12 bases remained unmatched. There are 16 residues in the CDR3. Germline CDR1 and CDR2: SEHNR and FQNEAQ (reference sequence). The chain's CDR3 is CASSPGTSGRNWDQFF. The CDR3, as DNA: TGTGCCAGCAGCCCTGGGACTAGCGGGAGGAATTGGGACCAGTTCTTC.

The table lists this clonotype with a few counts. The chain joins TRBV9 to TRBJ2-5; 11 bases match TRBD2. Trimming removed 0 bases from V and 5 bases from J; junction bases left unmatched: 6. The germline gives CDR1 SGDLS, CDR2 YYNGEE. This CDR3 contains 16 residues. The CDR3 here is CASSVVAGGLGETQYF. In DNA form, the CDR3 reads TGTGCCAGCAGCGTAGTAGCGGGAGGGCTCGGGGAGACCCAGTACTTC.

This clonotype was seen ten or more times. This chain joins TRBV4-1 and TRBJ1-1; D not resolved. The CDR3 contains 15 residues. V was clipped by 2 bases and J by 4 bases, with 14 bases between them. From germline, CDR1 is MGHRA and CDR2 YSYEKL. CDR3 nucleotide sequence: TGCGCCAGCAGCCAATTCGAATTTTTGGGCACTGAAGCTTTCTTT. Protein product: CASSQFEFLGTEAFF.

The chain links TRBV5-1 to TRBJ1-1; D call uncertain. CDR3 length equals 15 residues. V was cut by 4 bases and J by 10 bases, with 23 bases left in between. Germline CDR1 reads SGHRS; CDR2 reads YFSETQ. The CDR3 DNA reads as TGCGCCAGCAGCCCTTGGGAGGGCGTAGAATCAACAGCTTTCTTT. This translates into CASSPWEGVESTAFF.

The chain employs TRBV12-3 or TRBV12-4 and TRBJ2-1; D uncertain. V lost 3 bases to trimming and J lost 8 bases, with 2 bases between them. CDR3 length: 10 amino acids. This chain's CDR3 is CASSFHEQFF. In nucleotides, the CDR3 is TGTGCCAGCAGTTTCCATGAGCAGTTCTTC.

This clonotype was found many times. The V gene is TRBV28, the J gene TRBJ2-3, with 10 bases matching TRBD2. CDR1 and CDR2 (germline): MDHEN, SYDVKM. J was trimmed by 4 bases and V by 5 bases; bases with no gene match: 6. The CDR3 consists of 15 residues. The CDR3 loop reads CASSQASGSSDTQYF. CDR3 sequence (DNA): TGTGCCAGCAGTCAAGCTAGCGGGAGCTCAGATACGCAGTATTTT.

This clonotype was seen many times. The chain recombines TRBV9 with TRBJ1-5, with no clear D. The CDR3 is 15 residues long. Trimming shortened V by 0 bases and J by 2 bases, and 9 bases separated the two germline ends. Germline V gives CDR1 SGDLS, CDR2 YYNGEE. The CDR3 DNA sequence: TGTGCCAGCAGCGTAGGGGGATCGCGCAATCAGCCCCAGCATTTT. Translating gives CASSVGGSRNQPQHF.

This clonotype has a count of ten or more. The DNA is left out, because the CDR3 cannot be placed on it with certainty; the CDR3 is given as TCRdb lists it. CDR3: CASSFGAGDTEAFF. The genes are TRBV5-5 and TRBJ1-1; the table names TRBD1, a call not compared with the DNA. The CDR3 sequence runs 14 residues, both termini included. CDR1 and CDR2 from the germline V gene are SGHKS and YYEKEE (reference sequence).

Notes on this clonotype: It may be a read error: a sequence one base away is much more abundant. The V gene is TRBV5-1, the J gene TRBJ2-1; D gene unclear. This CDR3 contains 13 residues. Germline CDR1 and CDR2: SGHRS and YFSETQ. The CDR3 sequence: CASGLVDYNEQFF. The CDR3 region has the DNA TGCGCCAGCGGCTTAGTTGACTACAATGAGCAGTTCTTC.

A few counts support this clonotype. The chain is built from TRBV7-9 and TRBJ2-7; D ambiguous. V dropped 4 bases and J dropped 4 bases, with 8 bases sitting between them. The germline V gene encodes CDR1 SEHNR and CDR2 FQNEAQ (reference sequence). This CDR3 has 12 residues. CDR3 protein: CASSSERYEQYF. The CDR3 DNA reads TGTGCCAGCAGCTCGGAGAGATACGAGCAGTACTTC.

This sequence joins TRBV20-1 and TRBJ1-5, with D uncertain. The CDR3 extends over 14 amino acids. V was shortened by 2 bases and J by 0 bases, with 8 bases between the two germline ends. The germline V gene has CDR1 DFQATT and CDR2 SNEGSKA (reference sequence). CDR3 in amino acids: CSARLGDSNQPQHF. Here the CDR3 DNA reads TGCAGTGCTAGACTCGGAGATAGCAATCAGCCCCAGCATTTT.

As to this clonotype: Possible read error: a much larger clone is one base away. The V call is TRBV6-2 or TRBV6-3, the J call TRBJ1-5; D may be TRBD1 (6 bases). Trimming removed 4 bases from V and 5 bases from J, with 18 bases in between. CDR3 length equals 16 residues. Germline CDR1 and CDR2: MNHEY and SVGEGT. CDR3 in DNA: TGTGCCAGCAGTTCCCCCCGGGAGAGGGGGTATCAGCCCCAGCATTTT. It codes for CASSSPRERGYQPQHF.

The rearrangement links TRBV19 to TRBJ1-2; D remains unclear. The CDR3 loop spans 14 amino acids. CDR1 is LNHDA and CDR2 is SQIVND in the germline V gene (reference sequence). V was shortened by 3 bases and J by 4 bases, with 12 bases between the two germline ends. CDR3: CASSIRADPYGYTF. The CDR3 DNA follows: TGTGCCAGTAGTATTAGGGCAGATCCCTATGGCTACACCTTC. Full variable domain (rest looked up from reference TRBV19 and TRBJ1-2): DGGITQSPKYLFRKEGQNVTLSCEQNLNHDAMYWYRQDPGQGLRLIYYSQIVNDFQKGDIAEGYSVSREKKESFPLTVTSAQKNPTAFYLCASSIRADPYGYTFGSGTRLTVV.

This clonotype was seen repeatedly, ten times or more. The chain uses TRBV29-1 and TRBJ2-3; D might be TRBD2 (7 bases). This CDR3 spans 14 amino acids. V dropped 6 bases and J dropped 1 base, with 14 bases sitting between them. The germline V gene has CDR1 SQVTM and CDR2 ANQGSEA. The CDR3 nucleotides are TGCAGCGTGTTACAGGGAGGGCGCACAGATACGCAGTATTTT. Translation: CSVLQGGRTDTQYF.

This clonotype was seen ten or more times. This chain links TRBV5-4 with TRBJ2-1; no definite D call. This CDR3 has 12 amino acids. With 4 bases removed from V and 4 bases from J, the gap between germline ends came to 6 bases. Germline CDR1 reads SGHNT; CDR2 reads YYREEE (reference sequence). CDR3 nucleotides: TGTGCCAGCAGCGATATTTACAATGAGCAGTTCTTC. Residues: CASSDIYNEQFF.